These T cell receptor beta chains were read from a single sample in a study of blood T cells in healthy people across ages. TCRdb called the 5' RACE reads again in MiXCR, with one record for every CDR3 protein. The sample includes 1.5 million to 2 million distinct CDR3 sequences, just under 50% of them seen just once. Sequencing was carried out using blood. The receptors here all came from a woman in her 40s in good health. CDR3s include the opening cysteine and the closing phenylalanine or tryptophan. A D gene is named only where the DNA matches it firmly. The listing skips clone size in some rows; elsewhere it reads once, few, many or a size class.

d_call cdr3_length j_call v_call clone_size cdr3_nt cdr3_aa
. 14 TRBJ2-1 TRBV11-1 few TGTGCCAGCAGCTCATTAGCGGTCAGGGGTGAGCAGTTCTTC CASSSLAVRGEQFF
. 16 TRBJ2-3 TRBV6-5 . TGTGCCAGCAGTTACTCGAACGCGGGGGCATTAGATACGCAGTATTTT CASSYSNAGALDTQYF
TRBD2 16 TRBJ2-1 TRBV6-1 . TGTGCCAGCACGCCCATCGGGGGGGGGATAAACAATGAGCAGTTCTTC CASTPIGGGINNEQFF
TRBD1 17 TRBJ2-6 TRBV19 . TGTGCCAGTAGTATGACAGGGGTGGCCTCTGGGGCCAACGTCCTGACTTTC CASSMTGVASGANVLTF
. 17 TRBJ1-5 TRBV28 . TGTGCCAGCAGTTTGAGGTCGGAGGGATTTAACAATCAGCCCCAGCATTTT CASSLRSEGFNNQPQHF
. 14 TRBJ1-2 TRBV5-5 . TGTGCCAGCAGCTTGGTTCTTGTGGGCTATGGCTACACCTTC CASSLVLVGYGYTF
. 15 TRBJ2-5 TRBV6-1 . TGTGCCAGCAGCCGGGACCCCAACGCACAAGAGACCCAGTACTTC CASSRDPNAQETQYF
TRBD2 14 TRBJ2-7 TRBV6-6 . TGTGCCAGCAGGGGGACTAGCGGGGGCCACGAGCAGTACTTC CASRGTSGGHEQYF
. 12 TRBJ1-2 TRBV20-1 . TGCAGTGGTCCGGGACAAGACTATGGCTACACCTTC CSGPGQDYGYTF
TRBD2 16 TRBJ2-3 TRBV27 . TGTGCCAGCAGTCCGGGAGCGGGGGATTACACAGATACGCAGTATTTT CASSPGAGDYTDTQYF
. 15 TRBJ2-6 TRBV27 . TGTGCCAGCAGTTACAGGGAGGCTGGGGCCAACGTCCTGACTTTC CASSYREAGANVLTF
TRBD2 16 TRBJ2-1 TRBV18 . TGTGCCAGTTTCACGGCCAGGACTAGCCTCTACAATGAGCAGTTCTTC CASFTARTSLYNEQFF
. 16 TRBJ2-7 TRBV6-5 . TGTGCCAGCAGTTACGACCATTGGGGGAGTTCCTACGAGCAGTACTTC CASSYDHWGSSYEQYF
TRBD1 14 TRBJ2-1 TRBV20-1 few TGCAGTGCGCGGGACAGGGGGTTTGACAATGAGCAGTTCTTC CSARDRGFDNEQFF
TRBD1 15 TRBJ1-1 TRBV12-3/TRBV12-4 . TGTGCCAGCACCCAAACAGACAGGGGGAACACTGAAGCTTTCTTT CASTQTDRGNTEAFF
TRBD2 15 TRBJ2-5 TRBV20-1 few TGCAGTGCTTTGGGAGGGGTTGGTTACCAAGAGACCCAGTACTTC CSALGGVGYQETQYF
. 16 TRBJ2-1 TRBV24-1 few TGTGCCACCAGTGATCCCACAGGGGGGGCGAACAATGAGCAGTTCTTC CATSDPTGGANNEQFF
TRBD1 14 TRBJ2-7 TRBV20-1 . TGCAGTGCAACAACAGGGGTCGGCTCCTACGAGCAGTACTTC CSATTGVGSYEQYF
. 13 TRBJ2-7 TRBV12-3/TRBV12-4 . TGTGCCAGCGAAGCAGCGAGCTCCTACGAGCAGTACTTC CASEAASSYEQYF
. 15 TRBJ1-5 TRBV6-6 few TGTGCCAGCAGTTACTGGAGGGGGGGCGATCAGCCCCAGCATTTT CASSYWRGGDQPQHF
TRBD1 13 TRBJ1-2 TRBV3-1 few TGTGCCAGCAGCCAGGGGACAGGGGGTGGCTACACCTTC CASSQGTGGGYTF
. 17 TRBJ1-2 TRBV7-6 . TGTGCCAGCAGACCCGCCCGGGCTGCGGGGGCCACCTATGGCTACACCTTC CASRPARAAGATYGYTF
. 12 TRBJ2-3 TRBV29-1 many TGCAGCGTTGAAGTAGGCACAGATACGCAGTATTTT CSVEVGTDTQYF
. 17 TRBJ2-3 TRBV7-2 few TGTGCCAGCAGCTTAGCCGCGGGGGCAACTAGCACAGATACGCAGTATTTT CASSLAAGATSTDTQYF
TRBD1 18 TRBJ2-3 TRBV9 . TGTGCCAGCAGCGCAATAGACACGGGACAGGGGGCTCGAGATACGCAGTATTTT CASSAIDTGQGARDTQYF
TRBD2 21 TRBJ2-1 TRBV7-2 . TGTGCCAGCAGCTTCGGGCTAGCGGGGGGGTCATTCGTCAGCTCCTACAATGAGCAGTTCTTC CASSFGLAGGSFVSSYNEQFF
. 13 TRBJ1-5 TRBV20-1 . TGCAGTGCTAGGCCCAAGCTCGGTTACTCACAGCATTTT CSARPKLGYSQHF
. 14 TRBJ2-4 TRBV7-9 many TGTGCCAGCAGCTTAGGACTAGGAAAAAACATTCAGTACTTC CASSLGLGKNIQYF
. 13 TRBJ1-5 TRBV12-3/TRBV12-4 few TGTGCCAGCGGCGACAAAAGCAATCAGCCCCAGCATTTT CASGDKSNQPQHF
. 13 TRBJ2-4 TRBV20-1 few TGCAGTGTTCTGCGAGATGAAAAAAACATTCAGTACTTC CSVLRDEKNIQYF
TRBD1 13 TRBJ1-1 TRBV20-1 . TGCAGTGCGCCCGGGACAGGGGGCACTGAAGCTTTCTTT CSAPGTGGTEAFF
TRBD2 14 TRBJ2-5 TRBV3-1 . TGTGCCAGCAGCCACCGGACTAGTAGGGGGACCCAGTACTTC CASSHRTSRGTQYF
TRBD1 17 TRBJ2-1 TRBV11-3 . TGTGCCAGCAGCCAGCGACAGGGGGCTCTTTTTGGCGATGAGCAGTTCTTC CASSQRQGALFGDEQFF
. 15 TRBJ2-3 TRBV5-1 few TGCGCCAGCAGCTTGGTTGGGGGGCGAGGAGATACGCAGTATTTT CASSLVGGRGDTQYF
. 14 TRBJ1-2 TRBV5-1 . TGCGCCAGCAGCTTGGGAGTGGGGGTCGAGGGCTACACCTTC CASSLGVGVEGYTF
TRBD2 15 TRBJ2-1 TRBV6-1 few TGTGCCAGCAGCCGACTAGCGGGGGGGCCCTATGAGCAGTTCTTC CASSRLAGGPYEQFF
. 14 TRBJ2-2 TRBV12-3/TRBV12-4 . TGTGCCAGCAGCGCGAACGGAAACACCGGGGAGCTGTTTTTT CASSANGNTGELFF
. 12 TRBJ1-4 TRBV29-1 . TGCAGCGTTGGGGTTCGGGGCGAAAAACTGTTTTTT CSVGVRGEKLFF
TRBD2 17 TRBJ2-1 TRBV7-3 . TGTGCCAGCAGCTTAACGGGACTAGCGGGGGAAGGGAATGAGCAGTTCTTC CASSLTGLAGEGNEQFF
. 13 TRBJ2-3 TRBV10-1 few TGCGCCAGCAGTCGGGGGTTCACAGATACGCAGTATTTT CASSRGFTDTQYF
TRBD1 19 TRBJ1-2 TRBV7-2 . TGTGCCAGCAGCTTAGTTGGCTCGGGACAGGGTTACGGGTGGGATGGCTACACCTTC CASSLVGSGQGYGWDGYTF
TRBD1 14 TRBJ2-7 TRBV7-8 many TGTGCCAGCAGCCTGGGGGACAGCTCCTACGAGCAGTACTTC CASSLGDSSYEQYF
TRBD1 15 TRBJ1-6 TRBV5-1 few TGCGCCAGCAGCTTGGACCAGGGGGACAATTCACCCCTCCACTTT CASSLDQGDNSPLHF
TRBD1 15 TRBJ1-2 TRBV4-2 . TGTGCCAGCAGCCAAGACCGTACAGGGGGGAATGGCTACACCTTC CASSQDRTGGNGYTF
. 14 TRBJ1-2 TRBV2 few TGTGCCAGCAGTGAAGCAGCCCCTAACTATGGCTACACCTTC CASSEAAPNYGYTF
TRBD1 16 TRBJ1-2 TRBV7-9 . TGTGCCAGCTCCCCCGGGACAGGGGCTATTAACTATGGCTACACCTTC CASSPGTGAINYGYTF
TRBD1 13 TRBJ1-4 TRBV6-1 . TGTGCCAGCAGCCGACAGGGACCCGAAAAACTGTTTTTT CASSRQGPEKLFF
TRBD1 16 TRBJ2-5 TRBV24-1 . TGTGCCACCAGTGACCCGGGACAGGGGGCTACGGAGACCCAGTACTTC CATSDPGQGATETQYF
. 16 TRBJ2-3 TRBV7-9 few TGTGCCAGCAGCTTAGAGCGAGTGGGGCCGGTGGATACGCAGTATTTT CASSLERVGPVDTQYF
. 12 TRBJ2-5 TRBV5-1 . TGCGCCAGCGCTTTCGACCAAGAGACCCAGTACTTC CASAFDQETQYF
. 12 TRBJ2-3 TRBV18 . TGTGCCAGCTCACCACACCAAGATACGCAGTATTTT CASSPHQDTQYF
TRBD1 15 TRBJ2-4 TRBV19 . TGTGCCAGTAGTCTTGGACAGGGGGACAAAAACATTCAGTACTTC CASSLGQGDKNIQYF
TRBD1 15 TRBJ1-5 TRBV2 . TGTGCCAGCAGTGGAGGACAGGGGGCTTTTCAGCCCCAGCATTTT CASSGGQGAFQPQHF
TRBD1 16 TRBJ2-3 TRBV9 . TGTGCCAGCAACCTCGTAGAGGGACAGGGAACAGATACGCAGTATTTT CASNLVEGQGTDTQYF
TRBD1 15 TRBJ2-5 TRBV27 few TGTGCCAGCCATCCCGGGACAGGCATCCAAGAGACCCAGTACTTC CASHPGTGIQETQYF